The TCR beta chain described here comes from a study of vaccination and CD4 T cells after COVID-19. The treatment: roughly ten-day PBMC culture with coronavirus spike peptide pools or control peptides (ViraFEST assay). With the Oncomine TCR Beta short-read assay, DNA from cultured CD4+ T cells was sequenced. TCRdb independently ran MiXCR on the PCR reads; one entry per CDR3 protein. This table has some 10,000 distinct CDR3 sequences, approximately 60% appearing once. V was clipped by 4 bases and J by 4 bases; unmatched bases: 4. This CDR3 contains 13 residues. Germline CDR1 is DFQATT and CDR2 is SNEGSKA (reference sequence). This clonotype was found a few times. The antigen is not known.

Source material: CD4+ T cells from blood, cultured in vitro. The genes are TRBV20-1 and TRBJ1-1; the match to TRBD1 covers 9 bases. The source of this sequence is a human donor who had recovered from COVID-19. DNA for the CDR3: TGCAGTGCTATGACAGGGGGAGGCACTGAAGCTTTCTTT. This encodes CSAMTGGGTEAFF.